This T cell receptor (beta chain) is drawn from a study of blood T cell repertoires in COVID-19. Across the study: Sample material is recorded as cDNA or gDNA derived from T cells, B-cell-depleted T cells, or PBMCs.

Authors' data handling: Estimation of nucleated cell counts was performed using reference gene primer amplification. TCRdb's copy holds only in-frame clones and misses some; the assay was immunoSEQ multiplex PCR. V and J calls and clone size are copied from that table; D and trimming were computed from the DNA. Seen here are about 150,000 clones, more than 75% observed once, and the top ten hold 4% to 4.5%. This clone was found once. The V gene lost 0 bases and the J gene lost 4 bases, with 13 bases spanning the gap. This CDR3 is 16 amino acids long. Per the germline V gene, CDR1 is SGHTA and CDR2 is FQGNSA.

The specimen was peripheral blood. The receptor comes from a man between 60 and 70 years old with acute or convalescent COVID-19. The chain links TRBV7-2 to TRBJ1-3; D is uncertain. The CDR3 nucleotides are TGTGCCAGCAGCTTAGCTCGCAGATCACAGGGAAACACCATATATTTT. Translated, it gives CASSLARRSQGNTIYF.